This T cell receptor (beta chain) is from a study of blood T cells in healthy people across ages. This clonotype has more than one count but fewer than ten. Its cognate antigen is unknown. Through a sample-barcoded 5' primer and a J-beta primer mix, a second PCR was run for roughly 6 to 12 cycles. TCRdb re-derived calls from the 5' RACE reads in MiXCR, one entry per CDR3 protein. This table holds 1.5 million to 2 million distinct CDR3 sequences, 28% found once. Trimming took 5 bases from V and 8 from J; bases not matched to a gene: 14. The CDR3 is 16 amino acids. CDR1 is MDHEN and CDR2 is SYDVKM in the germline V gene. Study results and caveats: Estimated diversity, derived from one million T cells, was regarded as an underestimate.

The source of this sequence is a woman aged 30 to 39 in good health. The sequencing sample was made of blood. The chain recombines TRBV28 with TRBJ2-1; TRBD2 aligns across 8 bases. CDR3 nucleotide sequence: TGTGCCAGCAGTGGGAAGAGGGGCGGGGGGTCTCATGAGCAGTTCTTC. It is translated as CASSGKRGGGSHEQFF. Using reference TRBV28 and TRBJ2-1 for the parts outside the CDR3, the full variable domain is DVKVTQSSRYLVKRTGEKVFLECVQDMDHENMFWYRQDPGLGLRLIYFSYDVKMKEKGDIPEGYSVSREKKERFSLILESASTNQTSMYLCASSGKRGGGSHEQFFGPGTRLTVL.